This T cell receptor (beta chain) was observed in a study of cytomegalovirus exposure and HLA in healthy donors. Study-wide findings and caveats: Fewer N-insertions than the roughly 700-donor mean were reportedly shown by an Asian-associated ancestry cluster in a later analysis. A later analysis found that most CMV-associated TCR beta chains appeared HLA-restricted.

With 60 Vbeta and 13 Jbeta primers, the PCR was carried out. Assay used: immunoSEQ multiplex PCR; TCRdb lists only in-frame clones, some missing. Among about 150,000 clones listed, around 74% were seen once. With regard to this clone: Its antigen is not known.

Germline V gene data show CDR1 as WNHNN and CDR2 as SYGVQD (reference sequence). The CDR3 extends over 13 amino acids. With 6 bases clipped from V and 7 bases from J, the junction kept 2 bases outside the gene matches. The sequencing input was PBMCs. This TCR came from a man aged 18 to 29 in good health and CMV-seronegative. J is TRBJ1-6 and V is TRBV10-1; TRBD1 matches at 8 bases. CDR3 amino acids: CASRRQGNSPLHF. In DNA, the CDR3 is TGCGCCAGCAGACGACAGGGGAATTCACCCCTCCACTTT.